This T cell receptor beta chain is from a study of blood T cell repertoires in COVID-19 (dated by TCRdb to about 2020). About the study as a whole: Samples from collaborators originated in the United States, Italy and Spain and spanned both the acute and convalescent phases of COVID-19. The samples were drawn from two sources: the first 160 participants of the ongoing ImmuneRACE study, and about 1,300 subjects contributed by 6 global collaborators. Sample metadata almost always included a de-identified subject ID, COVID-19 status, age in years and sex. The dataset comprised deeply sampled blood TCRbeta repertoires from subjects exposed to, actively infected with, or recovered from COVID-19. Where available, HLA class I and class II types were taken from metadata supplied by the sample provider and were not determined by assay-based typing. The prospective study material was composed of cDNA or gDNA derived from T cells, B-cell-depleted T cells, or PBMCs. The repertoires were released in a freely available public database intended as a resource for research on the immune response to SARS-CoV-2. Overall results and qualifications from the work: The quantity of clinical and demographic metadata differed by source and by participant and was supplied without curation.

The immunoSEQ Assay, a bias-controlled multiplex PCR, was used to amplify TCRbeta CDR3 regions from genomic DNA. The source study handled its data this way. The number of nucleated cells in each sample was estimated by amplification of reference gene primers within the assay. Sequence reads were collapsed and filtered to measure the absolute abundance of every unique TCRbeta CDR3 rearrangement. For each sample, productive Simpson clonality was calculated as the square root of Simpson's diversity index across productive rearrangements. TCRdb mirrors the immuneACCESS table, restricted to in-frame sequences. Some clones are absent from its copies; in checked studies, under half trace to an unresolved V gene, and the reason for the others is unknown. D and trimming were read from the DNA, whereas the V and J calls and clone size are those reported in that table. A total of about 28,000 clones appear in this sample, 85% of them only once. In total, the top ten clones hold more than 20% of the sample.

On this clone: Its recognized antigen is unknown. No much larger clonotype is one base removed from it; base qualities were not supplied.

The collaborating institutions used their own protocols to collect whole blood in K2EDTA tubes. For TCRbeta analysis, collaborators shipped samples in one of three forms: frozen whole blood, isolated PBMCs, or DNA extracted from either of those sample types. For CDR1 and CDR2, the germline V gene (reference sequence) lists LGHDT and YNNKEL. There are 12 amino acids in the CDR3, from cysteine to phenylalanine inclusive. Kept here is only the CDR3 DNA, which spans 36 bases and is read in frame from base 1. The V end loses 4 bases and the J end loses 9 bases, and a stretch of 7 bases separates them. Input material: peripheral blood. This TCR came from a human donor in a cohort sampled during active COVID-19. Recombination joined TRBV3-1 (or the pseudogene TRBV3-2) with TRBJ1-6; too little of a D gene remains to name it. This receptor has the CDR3 CASSPGGSPLHF. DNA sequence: TGTGCCAGCAGCCCGGGTGGTTCACCCCTCCACTTT.